The 9 T cell receptor beta chains listed next were all sequenced from one sample in a study of OX40 agonist ivuxolimab in advanced cancers. Method: immunoSEQ multiplex PCR; TCRdb's copy keeps in-frame clones and lacks some. The sample contains tens of thousands of clones, 88% of which appear only once. The sample consisted of CD4+ or CD8+ T cells sorted from blood, taken in a trial of the OX40 agonist ivuxolimab. Receptor source: an adult with an advanced solid tumor such as melanoma, head and neck, liver or kidney cancer.

This chain joins TRBV6-6 and TRBJ2-3; D not resolved. The CDR3 spans 15 residues. CDR1 and CDR2 from the germline V gene are MNHNY and SVGAGI (reference sequence). V lost 2 bases and J 1 base, leaving 10 bases between the germline ends. CDR3 sequence reads: CASSYGMVGTDTQYF. Written as DNA, the CDR3 is TGTGCCAGCAGTTACGGGATGGTCGGCACAGATACGCAGTATTTT.

The sample holds one count of this clone. J is TRBJ1-6 and V is TRBV9; weak D call: TRBD1 (5 bases). Germline V lookup: CDR1 SGDLS, CDR2 YYNGEE. This CDR3 spans 16 amino acids. Trimming pared 0 bases from V and 8 bases from J, leaving 15 bases between. This chain's CDR3 is CASSVAGGMIDSPLHF. In DNA form, the CDR3 reads TGTGCCAGCAGCGTAGCCGGGGGGATGATTGATTCACCCCTCCACTTT.

The chain uses TRBV5-6 and TRBJ2-3, with no clear D. Trimming left V 4 bases short and J 2 bases short, with 8 bases between. In germline, CDR1 is SGHDT, CDR2 YYEEEE. CDR3 length: 13 residues. CDR3 loop: CASSPEDTDTQYF. The CDR3 DNA follows: TGTGCCAGCAGCCCAGAAGACACAGATACGCAGTATTTT.

The genes are TRBV28 and TRBJ1-6; TRBD1 might be the D (5 bases). There are 14 residues in the CDR3. Germline V gene sequence: CDR1 MDHEN, CDR2 SYDVKM. V gave up 6 bases and J gave up 8 bases, with 14 bases separating them. CDR3 bases: TGTGCCAGCAGCCTGCAGGGTAAAGATTCACCCCTCCACTTT. Its translation: CASSLQGKDSPLHF.

J is TRBJ2-5 and V is TRBV6-6; the D is unclear. CDR1 is MNHNY, CDR2 SVGAGI, per germline (reference sequence). The CDR3 runs 12 residues. V was shortened by 6 bases and J by 5 bases, with 10 bases between the two germline ends. This CDR3 is CASSPAWETQYF. CDR3 in DNA: TGTGCCAGCAGCCCAGCGTGGGAGACCCAGTACTTC.

This clone appeared once. The rearrangement links TRBV27 to TRBJ2-2; D is ambiguous. Germline values: CDR1 MNHEY, CDR2 SMNVEV (reference sequence). Trimming left V 5 bases short and J 4 bases short, with 11 bases between. The CDR3 runs to 14 residues. CDR3 in DNA: TGTGCCAGCAGTGCCCGAGTTTCCACCGGGGAGCTGTTTTTT. It codes for CASSARVSTGELFF.

Here the CDR3 DNA reads TGTGCCAGCAGTTACCGGGCCGCTGATTTAAATTCACCCCTCCACTTT. It codes for CASSYRAADLNSPLHF. The genes are TRBV6-5 and TRBJ1-6; D unresolved. There are 16 residues in the CDR3. The V gene lost 2 bases and the J gene lost 7 bases, with 15 bases spanning the gap. Per germline, CDR1 MNHEY and CDR2 SVGAGI.

This sequence joins TRBV28 and TRBJ1-4, with no clear D. This CDR3 spans 16 amino acids. Germline V gene sequence: CDR1 MDHEN, CDR2 SYDVKM. V dropped 4 bases and J dropped 2 bases, with 14 bases sitting between them. The CDR3 nucleotides are TGTGCCAGCAGTTCGTTCGACGGAGGGACTAATGAAAAACTGTTTTTT. This sequence encodes CASSSFDGGTNEKLFF.

The sample holds one count of this clone. The chain recombines TRBV4-2 with TRBJ2-7; TRBD2 agrees at 10 bases. Germline V gene lookup returns CDR1 LGHNA and CDR2 YNFKEQ. V lost 1 base, J lost 3 bases, and 3 bases stayed unmatched. The CDR3 totals 15 residues. CDR3 residues: CASSQVVAGGYEQYF. CDR3 nucleotides: TGTGCCAGCAGCCAAGTAGTAGCGGGAGGCTACGAGCAGTACTTC.